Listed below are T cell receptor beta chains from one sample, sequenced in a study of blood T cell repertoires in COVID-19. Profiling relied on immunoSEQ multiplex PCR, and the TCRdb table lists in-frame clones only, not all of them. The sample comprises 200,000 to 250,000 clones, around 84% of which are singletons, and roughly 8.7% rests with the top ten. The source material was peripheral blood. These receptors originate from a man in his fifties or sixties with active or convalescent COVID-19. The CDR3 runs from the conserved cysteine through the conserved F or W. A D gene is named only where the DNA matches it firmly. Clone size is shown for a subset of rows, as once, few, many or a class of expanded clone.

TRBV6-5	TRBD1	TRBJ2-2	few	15	CASSLGQGSTGELFF	TGTGCCAGCAGCCTGGGACAGGGAAGCACCGGGGAGCTGTTTTTT
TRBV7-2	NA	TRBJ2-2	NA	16	CASSWGGAGVTGELFF	TGTGCCAGCAGCTGGGGCGGGGCCGGGGTCACCGGGGAGCTGTTTTTT
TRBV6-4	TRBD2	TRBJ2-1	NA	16	CASTPGGSSSYNEQFF	TGTGCCAGCACCCCGGGAGGCTCTAGCTCCTACAATGAGCAGTTCTTC
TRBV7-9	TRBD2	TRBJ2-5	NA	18	CASSLGTSGGVLSETQYF	TGTGCCAGCAGCTTAGGAACTAGCGGGGGTGTGTTATCGGAGACCCAGTACTTC
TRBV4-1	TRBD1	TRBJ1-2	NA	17	CASSQGDRGLTGYGYTF	TGCGCCAGCAGCCAGGGGGACAGGGGGCTGACTGGCTATGGCTACACCTTC
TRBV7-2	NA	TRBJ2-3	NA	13	CASSFTGGDTQYF	TGTGCCAGCAGCTTTACCGGGGGAGATACGCAGTATTTT
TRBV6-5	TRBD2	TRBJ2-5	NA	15	CASSYIGGEKETQYF	TGTGCCAGCAGTTACATCGGGGGGGAGAAAGAGACCCAGTACTTC
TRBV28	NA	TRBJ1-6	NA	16	CASSPLSGSYNSPLHF	TGTGCCAGCAGTCCCCTAAGCGGCTCCTATAATTCACCCCTCCACTTT
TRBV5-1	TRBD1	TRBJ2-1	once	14	CASSLFGQGDEQFF	TGCGCCAGCAGCCTTTTCGGACAGGGCGATGAGCAGTTCTTC
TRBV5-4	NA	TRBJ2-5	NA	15	CASSLQRQTQETQYF	TGTGCCAGCAGCTTGCAGAGACAGACCCAAGAGACCCAGTACTTC
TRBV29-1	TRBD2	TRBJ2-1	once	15	CSVGTSGGTYNEQFF	TGCAGCGTGGGGACTAGCGGGGGTACCTACAATGAGCAGTTCTTC
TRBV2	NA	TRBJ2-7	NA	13	CASGGSRFNEQYF	TGTGCCAGCGGGGGGAGCCGATTCAACGAGCAGTACTTC
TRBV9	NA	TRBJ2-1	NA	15	CASSPRSSGNNEQFF	TGTGCCAGCAGCCCCCGATCCTCTGGCAACAATGAGCAGTTCTTC
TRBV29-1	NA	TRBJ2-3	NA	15	CSVEGQGVPTDTQYF	TGCAGCGTTGAAGGGCAGGGTGTACCCACAGATACGCAGTATTTT
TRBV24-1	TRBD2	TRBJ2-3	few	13	CATGREVTDTQYF	TGTGCCACCGGGCGGGAGGTCACAGATACGCAGTATTTT
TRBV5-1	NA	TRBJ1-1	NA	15	CASSLGYRSNTEAFF	TGCGCCAGCAGCTTGGGGTACAGATCGAACACTGAAGCTTTCTTT
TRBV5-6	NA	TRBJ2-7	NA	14	CASSEPGLIYEQYF	TGTGCCAGCAGCGAGCCGGGACTTATCTACGAGCAGTACTTC
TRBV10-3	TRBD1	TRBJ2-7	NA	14	CAISRTGDTYEQYF	TGTGCCATCAGCAGGACAGGGGATACCTACGAGCAGTACTTC
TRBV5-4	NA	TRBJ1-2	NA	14	CASIPPYLSPGYTF	TGTGCCAGCATCCCACCCTATCTAAGCCCAGGCTACACCTTC
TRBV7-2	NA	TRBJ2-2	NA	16	CASSLVRLARTGELFF	TGTGCCAGCAGCTTAGTTCGGCTAGCACGCACCGGGGAGCTGTTTTTT